This T cell receptor beta chain stems from a study of blood T cell repertoires in COVID-19. As for the study in general: Nucleic acid was either cDNA or gDNA, and it came from T cells, B-cell-depleted T cells, or PBMCs.

V shed 3 bases and J shed 4 bases, with 6 bases lying between them. From germline, CDR1 is LNHDA and CDR2 SQIVND (reference sequence). The CDR3 length is 12 residues. Original data processing: From reference gene primer amplification, estimates of nucleated cell counts were derived. Measured with immunoSEQ multiplex PCR; TCRdb has only the in-frame clones, and not every one. V, J and clone size are taken as reported in that table, and D and trimming were inferred from the DNA itself. The sample consists of fewer than 120,000 clones, more than 70% of them appearing once. Sequencing was performed on peripheral blood. The rearrangement uses TRBV19 and TRBJ1-2; no firm D call. The TCR originated in a woman between 45 and 65 years old with acute or convalescent COVID-19. The CDR3 loop reads CASSIDSYGYTF. The DNA for the CDR3 is TGTGCCAGTAGTATCGATAGCTATGGCTACACCTTC.